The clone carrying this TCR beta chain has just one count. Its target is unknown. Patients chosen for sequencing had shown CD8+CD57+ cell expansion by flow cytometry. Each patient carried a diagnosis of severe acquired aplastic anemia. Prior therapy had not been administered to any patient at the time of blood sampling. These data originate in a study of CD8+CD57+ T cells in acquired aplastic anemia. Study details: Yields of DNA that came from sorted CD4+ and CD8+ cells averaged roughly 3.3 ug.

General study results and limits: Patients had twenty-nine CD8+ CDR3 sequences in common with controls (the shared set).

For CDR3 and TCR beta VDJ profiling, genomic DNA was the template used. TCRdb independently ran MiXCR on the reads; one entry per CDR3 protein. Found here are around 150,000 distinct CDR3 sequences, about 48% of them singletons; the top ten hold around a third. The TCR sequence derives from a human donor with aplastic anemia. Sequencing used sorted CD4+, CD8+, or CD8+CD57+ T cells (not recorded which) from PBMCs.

The CDR3 DNA is TGCAGTGCTAGGTCCCGGGACTGGAACGGAAACATTCAGTACTTC. Translating gives CSARSRDWNGNIQYF. This chain joins TRBV20-1 and TRBJ2-4, with D maybe TRBD2 (6 bases). CDR1 DFQATT and CDR2 SNEGSKA come from the germline V gene (reference sequence). The CDR3 runs to 15 residues. V lost 3 bases to trimming and J lost 6 bases, with 18 bases between them.